The following is a T cell receptor beta chain sequence with its context. This clonotype was observed a few times. It lacks a known antigen. Base qualities are missing; no much larger clone stands one base away. TCR beta CDR3 regions were amplified from RNA transcripts. For the first round of RT-PCR on the TCR CDR3, the HTBI primer set was used together with the Qiagen OneStep RT-PCR kit. Libraries were constructed in a second round of multiplex PCR, after which size selection and purification were performed. The libraries were sequenced on an Illumina HiSeq2000 using paired-end 100 bp reads. Turning to the authors' computational methods: SOAPnuke was used to process the raw data, with reads discarded if the reads contained adapters or uncalled bases, had a mean Phred below 15, or lacked an exact constant-primer or identifier match. COPE v1.2.5 was used to merge high-quality paired reads, and clonotypes were defined as unique nucleotide sequences. Clonotypes were aligned to IMGT TRBV, TRBD and TRBJ reference segments using MiTCR v1.1. The analysis was restricted to V-J combinations with a frequency above 0.0001, which together covered 98% to 99.2% of the repertoires. A TCS score was defined as the ratio between F50 (clonal expansion) and ExV (chaos), using BLOSUM62-based TCRdist between CDR3 peptides within each V-J. Welch's t-statistics and random forest reduced fewer than 600 V-J features to around 14, which were used in a naive Bayes classifier (R e1071). TCRdb reworked the public reads: Q25 trimming with fastp, MiXCR clone assembly, productive beta chains retained. Rows matching on CDR3 protein sequence are summarized as one entry with the most common DNA and genes. In this record, the V and J calls reflect TCRdb's handling and not the investigators' own analysis. Here the sample has a few hundred thousand distinct CDR3 sequences; 15% to 19% occur a single time. The top ten clonotypes cover about 7% of the sample.

The sample belongs to a study of T cells in Graves' hyperthyroidism and ophthalmopathy (dated by TCRdb to about 2019). Notes on the research overall: Peripheral blood samples were taken at the time of initial diagnosis, prior to any treatment. According to the paper, TCR Vbeta CDR3 sequencing was carried out on over 130 peripheral blood samples, which came from under 50 ophthalmopathy, 70 to 80 hyperthyroidism and roughly 17 progressor patients. For training and testing, the 100 patients in the discovery cohort were randomly divided in a 7:3 ratio. After blood sampling, hyperthyroidism patients were treated with methimazole at a starting dose of 30 mg daily, and ophthalmopathy patients were treated with high-dose intravenous methylprednisolone. The study also compared thyroid tissue and blood T-cell repertoires from about 6 Graves' hyperthyroidism patients. To identify distinguishing TCR V-J signatures, a discovery cohort of around 100 patients was used, comprising fewer than 45 with Graves' ophthalmopathy and some 60 with stable Graves' hyperthyroidism. An independent validation cohort of about 20 hyperthyroidism patients and more than 15 patients who later progressed to ophthalmopathy tested prospective prediction of ophthalmopathy.

Stable Graves' hyperthyroidism was defined as no progression to ophthalmopathy during 18 months of follow-up. Hyperthyroidism patients were aged 18 to 65 years and newly diagnosed, with disease duration of less than 2 months. Any patient with an uncontrolled infection, another autoimmune disease, pregnancy or lactation was excluded. Diagnoses were based on clinical symptoms, serum thyroxine and TRAb, thyroid ultrasound and orbital computed tomography. PBMCs were separated from 8 to 10 ml of fresh peripheral blood using Ficoll-Paque density gradient centrifugation. Trizol reagent was used to extract total RNA, and RNA quality was then checked on an Agilent 2100 Bioanalyzer. The paper's findings and limits, for the study overall: Most expanded thyroid clonotypes (frequency above 0.001) were also detected in blood, a finding suggesting that blood repertoires may reflect thyroid immune responses. During validation, the model predicted progression to ophthalmopathy a median of roughly six months ahead of onset, with almost 71% sensitivity and about 75% specificity. Sample size was not statistically predetermined, and blinding of investigators to group allocation was not performed. In cross-validation, a model built on a 13 V-J signature told ophthalmopathy apart from stable hyperthyroidism with roughly 87% sensitivity and 81% to 82% specificity, and in testing the same model reached 80%/75%.

The clonotype originates from a woman aged 25 to 45 with Graves' hyperthyroidism. The sequenced sample consisted of blood.

In nucleotide form, the sequence is TGTGCCAGCAGGGGACACGGTTACGGCTATGGCTACACCTTC. This yields the protein CASRGHGYGYGYTF. This sequence uses TRBV6-1 and TRBJ1-2; the D gene is perhaps TRBD1, on 6 matching bases. A distance of 15 bases separates the germline ends of V and J, which lose 6 bases and 4 bases respectively. Based on the germline V gene, the CDR1 and CDR2 sequences are MNHNS and SASEGT. From cysteine to phenylalanine, the CDR3 is 14 amino acids long. The kept DNA is CDR3 alone, 42 bases in frame from the first base.